This T cell receptor (beta chain) is drawn from a study of blood T cell repertoires in COVID-19. For the study at large: Acute and convalescent COVID-19 specimens originated in the United States, Italy and Spain. T cells, B-cell-depleted T cells, or PBMCs provided the cDNA or gDNA that served as material.

How the authors handled the data: Cell counts per sample came from amplifying reference gene primers. Here immunoSEQ multiplex PCR was the method, and the copy in TCRdb shows in-frame clones only, minus some. The V and J calls and clone size were taken over from that table, and D and trimming were inferred from the DNA. This table has about 97,000 clones, 85% appearing once. Trimming at V came to 3 bases and at J to 6 bases, leaving 8 bases not matched to a gene. There are 16 residues in the CDR3. CDR1 and CDR2 from the germline V gene are SGHDN and FVKESK. V gene TRBV14 combines with J gene TRBJ1-5; TRBD1 aligns across 10 bases. The specimen was peripheral blood. This sequence was found in a woman in her 70s with active or convalescent COVID-19. The CDR3 loop is CASSQRQGAFGQPQHF. The CDR3, as DNA: TGTGCCAGCAGCCAGAGACAGGGGGCATTCGGTCAGCCCCAGCATTTT.